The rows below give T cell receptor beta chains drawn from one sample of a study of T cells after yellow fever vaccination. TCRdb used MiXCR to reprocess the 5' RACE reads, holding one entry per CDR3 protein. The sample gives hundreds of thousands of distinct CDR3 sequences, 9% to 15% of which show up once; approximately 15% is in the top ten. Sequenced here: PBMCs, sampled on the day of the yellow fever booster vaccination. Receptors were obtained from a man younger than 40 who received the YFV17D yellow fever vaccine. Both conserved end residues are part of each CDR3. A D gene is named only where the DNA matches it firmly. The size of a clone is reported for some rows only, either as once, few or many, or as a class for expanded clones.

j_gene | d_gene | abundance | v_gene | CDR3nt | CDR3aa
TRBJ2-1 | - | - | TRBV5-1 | TGCGCCAGCAGCTTTGGAGCGGGCGACGCCTACAATGAGCAGTTCTTC | CASSFGAGDAYNEQFF
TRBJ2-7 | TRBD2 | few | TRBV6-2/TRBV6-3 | TGTGCCAGCAGTTACAGCCTCCCCGGACTAGCGGGAGGGATGCCCTACGAGCAGTACTTC | CASSYSLPGLAGGMPYEQYF
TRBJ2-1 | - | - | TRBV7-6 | TGTGCCAGGCCACTTACAGGTAGCTCCTACAATGAGCAGTTCTTC | CARPLTGSSYNEQFF
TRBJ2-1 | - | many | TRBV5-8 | TGTGCCAGCAGCCTGCAGTATGAGCAGTTCTTC | CASSLQYEQFF
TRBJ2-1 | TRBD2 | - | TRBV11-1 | TGTGCCAGCAGCCTCAAGGACAGGGATGCTAGCGGGAGCTTCTATGAGCAGTTCTTC | CASSLKDRDASGSFYEQFF
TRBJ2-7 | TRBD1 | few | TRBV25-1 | TGTGCCAGCAGTGATACAGGGGTGGGTGAGCAGTACTTC | CASSDTGVGEQYF
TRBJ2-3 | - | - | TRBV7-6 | TGTGCCAGCAGCCCGGTCCCGAAAACAGGGAACACACTAAACACAGATACGCAGTATTTT | CASSPVPKTGNTLNTDTQYF
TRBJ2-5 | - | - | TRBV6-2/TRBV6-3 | TGTGCCAGCAAGACCCTCGCGGAGACCCAGTACTTC | CASKTLAETQYF
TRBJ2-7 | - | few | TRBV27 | TGTGCCAGCAGTTTGATAGCGGACCCTTGGAACGAGCAGTACTTC | CASSLIADPWNEQYF
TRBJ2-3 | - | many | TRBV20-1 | TGCAGTGCCGGAACCACAGATACGCAGTATTTT | CSAGTTDTQYF
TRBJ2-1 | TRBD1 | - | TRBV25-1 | TGTGCCAGCAGTGAAAGCGAGGACAGGGTTTTGGATGAGCAGTTCTTC | CASSESEDRVLDEQFF
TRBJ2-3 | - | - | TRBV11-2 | TGTGCCAGCAGCTCGGTACTCCCCCCTAGCACAGATACGCAGTATTTT | CASSSVLPPSTDTQYF
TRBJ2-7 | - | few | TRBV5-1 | TGCGCCAGCAGGAGGGTCGACGAGCAGTACTTC | CASRRVDEQYF
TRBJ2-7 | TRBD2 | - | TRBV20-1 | TGCAGTGCTAGGGTCGGGACTAGTATTCCCGAGCAGTACTTC | CSARVGTSIPEQYF
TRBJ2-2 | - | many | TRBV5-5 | TGTGCCAGCAGCTTGGACGGGAGTCCCGGGGAGCTGTTTTTT | CASSLDGSPGELFF
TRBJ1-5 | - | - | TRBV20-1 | TGCAGTGCCGCCCCCGCGGACAAGTCGGATCGGCAGCCCAAGCATTTT | CSAAPADKSDRQPKHF
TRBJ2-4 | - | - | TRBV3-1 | TGTGCCAGCAGCCAATGGGGTCCCAAAAACATTCAGTACTTC | CASSQWGPKNIQYF
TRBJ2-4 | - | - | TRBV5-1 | TGCGCCAGCAGCTCGCAAAAGGGAGGAGACATTCAGTACTTC | CASSSQKGGDIQYF